One sample yielded the 14 T cell receptor beta chains listed below, sequenced in a study of cytomegalovirus exposure and HLA in healthy donors. Primers included in the PCR were 60 Vbeta and 13 Jbeta primers. TCRdb's table, derived via immunoSEQ multiplex PCR, lists solely in-frame clones and lacks some. With roughly 120,000 clones in the sample, the ten largest clones hold about 2.7%. Sequencing was performed on PBMCs. The receptors were gathered from a man aged 25 to 40 in good health and CMV-seronegative.

V usage is TRBV4-2 and J usage is TRBJ2-5; D ambiguous. This CDR3 contains 13 residues. V gave up 2 bases and J gave up 3 bases, with 7 bases separating them. CDR1 is LGHNA and CDR2 is YNFKEQ in the germline V gene. The CDR3 spells CASSQNTEETQYF. The CDR3 DNA reads as TGTGCCAGCAGCCAAAACACAGAAGAGACCCAGTACTTC.

V gene TRBV28 combines with J gene TRBJ2-3; D unclear. The V end lost 2 bases, the J end lost 7 bases, and 7 bases lay between the germline ends. CDR1 is MDHEN and CDR2 is SYDVKM in the germline V gene. The length of the CDR3 is 12 residues. In nucleotides, the CDR3 is TGTGCCAGCAGTTTAATACAAAATACGCAGTATTTT. This gives the protein CASSLIQNTQYF.

The chain couples TRBV6-1 to TRBJ1-5, with D hard to call. In germline, CDR1 is MNHNS, CDR2 SASEGT. The CDR3 totals 12 residues. Trimming stripped 2 bases from V and 7 bases from J, with 6 bases between. CDR3 sequence reads: CASSETYQPQHF. The CDR3 bases are TGTGCCAGCAGTGAAACCTACCAGCCCCAGCATTTT.

J is TRBJ2-2 and V is TRBV4-1, with a possible D match to TRBD1 (5 bases). Germline V gives CDR1 MGHRA, CDR2 YSYEKL. CDR3 length: 16 residues. V lost 1 base to trimming and J lost 3 bases, with 12 bases between them. In nucleotides, the CDR3 is TGCGCCAGCAGCCAAGGAAGGGGTGGGGACACCGGGGAGCTGTTTTTT. Translation: CASSQGRGGDTGELFF.

The chain carries TRBV7-9 and TRBJ2-5, with 11 bases that match TRBD1. The DNA end is more similar to TRBJ2-7, so the J call may be wrong. Germline CDR1 and CDR2: SEHNR and FQNEAQ (reference sequence). This CDR3 is built from 15 residues. The CDR3 region is CASSSGTGGLDEQYF. Written as DNA, the CDR3 is TGTGCCAGCAGCTCCGGGACAGGGGGTCTCGACGAGCAGTACTTC.

The V call is TRBV19, the J call TRBJ2-2; D might be TRBD2 (5 bases). Germline CDR1 is LNHDA and CDR2 is SQIVND (reference sequence). The CDR3 contains 16 residues. Deletions cut 1 base from V and 1 base from J, with 10 bases between. For the CDR3, the DNA is TGTGCCAGTAGTATAGGCCTAGCTCAGAACACCGGGGAGCTGTTTTTT. It is translated as CASSIGLAQNTGELFF. Filled out from reference TRBV19 and TRBJ2-2, the complete variable domain reads DGGITQSPKYLFRKEGQNVTLSCEQNLNHDAMYWYRQDPGQGLRLIYYSQIVNDFQKGDIAEGYSVSREKKESFPLTVTSAQKNPTAFYLCASSIGLAQNTGELFFGEGSRLTVL.

The V gene is TRBV28, the J gene TRBJ2-7; 9 bases map to TRBD2. Germline CDR1 MDHEN, CDR2 SYDVKM. The J segment lost 7 bases and the V segment lost 6 bases, leaving 25 bases of the junction unmatched. The CDR3 has 19 residues. The CDR3: CASSQSRGREGYSSPEQYF. The CDR3 DNA reads as TGTGCCAGCAGCCAGTCGAGGGGGCGGGAGGGTTACTCGAGTCCTGAGCAGTACTTC.

This chain uses TRBV29-1 with TRBJ1-2; TRBD1 matches 9 bases. The V gene's germline CDR1 is SQVTM and CDR2 ANQGSEA. The CDR3 has 14 residues. The V segment lost 1 base and the J segment 8 bases; nucleotides outside the gene matches: 8. The CDR3 spells CSVEVSGQGKGYTF. Written as DNA, the CDR3 is TGCAGCGTTGAAGTATCCGGACAGGGGAAGGGCTACACCTTC.

The V and J genes are TRBV27 and TRBJ2-1; D may be TRBD2 (6 bases). CDR3 length: 16 residues. Between the trimmed V and J ends, which lost 4 bases and 0 bases, there was a span of 13 bases. The germline CDR1 and CDR2 sequences are MNHEY and SMNVEV (reference sequence). This CDR3 is CASSSPGGTSYNEQFF. CDR3 nucleotides: TGTGCCAGCAGTTCCCCCGGGGGTACCTCCTACAATGAGCAGTTCTTC.

V usage is TRBV6-5 and J usage is TRBJ1-1; D ambiguous. V was clipped by 5 bases and J by 1 base, with 14 bases between them. Germline V gives CDR1 MNHEY, CDR2 SVGAGI. CDR3 length equals 15 residues. The CDR3, as DNA: TGTGCCAGCAGTCCCGGCTTCGAGCGGAACACTGAAGCTTTCTTT. Protein product: CASSPGFERNTEAFF.

This chain connects TRBV10-1 to TRBJ1-1; D might be TRBD1 (5 bases). The CDR3 totals 14 residues. Germline V lookup: CDR1 WNHNN, CDR2 SYGVQD (reference sequence). Trimming took off 2 bases at V and 0 bases at J, with 7 bases between the two ends. CDR3 sequence reads: CASSERQMNTEAFF. CDR3 sequence (DNA): TGCGCCAGCAGTGAGAGACAGATGAACACTGAAGCTTTCTTT.

V is TRBV11-1 and J is TRBJ1-5, with 12 bases aligning to TRBD1. Germline CDR1 reads SGHAT; CDR2 reads FQDESV (reference sequence). After removal of 5 bases from V and 1 base from J, the junction contained 9 bases not matched to a gene. The CDR3 sequence is 18 residues long. The DNA for the CDR3 is TGTGCCAGCAGCCCCCGGGACAGGGGGCAGGTCAGCAATCAGCCCCAGCATTTT. Its protein product is CASSPRDRGQVSNQPQHF. Based on the CDR3 plus reference TRBV11-1 and TRBJ1-5, the full variable domain is EAEVAQSPRYKITEKSQAVAFWCDPISGHATLYWYRQILGQGPELLVQFQDESVVDDSQLPKDRFSAERLKGVDSTLKIQPAELGDSAMYLCASSPRDRGQVSNQPQHFGDGTRLSIL.

The J gene is TRBJ1-2, the V gene TRBV28, with D maybe TRBD1 (6 bases). The CDR3 contains 15 residues. CDR1 is MDHEN and CDR2 is SYDVKM in the germline V gene. V gave up 6 bases and J gave up 4 bases, with 18 bases separating them. The CDR3 DNA is TGTGCCAGCAGAGTCCACAGGGATTCGGTCTATGGCTACACCTTC. Its protein is CASRVHRDSVYGYTF.

The chain combines TRBV5-5 with TRBJ2-1, with a weak D call TRBD2 (7 bases). CDR3 length: 15 residues. Germline lookup yields CDR1 SGHKS and CDR2 YYEKEE (reference sequence). The V and J ends lost 5 bases and 2 bases respectively, with 14 bases between them. CDR3 nucleotide sequence: TGTGCCAGCAGTTCCAAGCGGGACACCTACAATGAGCAGTTCTTC. Its translation is CASSSKRDTYNEQFF.